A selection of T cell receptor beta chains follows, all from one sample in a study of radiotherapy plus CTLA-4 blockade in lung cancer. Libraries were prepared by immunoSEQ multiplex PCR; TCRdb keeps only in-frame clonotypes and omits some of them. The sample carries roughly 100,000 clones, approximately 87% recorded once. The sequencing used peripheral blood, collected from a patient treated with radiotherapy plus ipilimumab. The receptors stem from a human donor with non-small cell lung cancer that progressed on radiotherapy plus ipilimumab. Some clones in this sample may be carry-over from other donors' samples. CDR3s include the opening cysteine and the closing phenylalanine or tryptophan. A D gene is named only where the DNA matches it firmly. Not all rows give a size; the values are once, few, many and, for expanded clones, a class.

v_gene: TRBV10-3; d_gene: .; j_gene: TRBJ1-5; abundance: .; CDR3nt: TGTGCCATTGGACAGAGCAATCAGCCCCAGCATTTT; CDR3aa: CAIGQSNQPQHF
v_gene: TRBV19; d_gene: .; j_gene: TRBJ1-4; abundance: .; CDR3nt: TGTGCCAGTAGTACCTGGACACCCGAGGCGAAACTGTTTTTT; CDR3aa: CASSTWTPEAKLFF
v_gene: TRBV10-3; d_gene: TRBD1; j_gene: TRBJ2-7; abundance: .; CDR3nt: TGTGCCATCAGTCCCGGGACAGGGGGTAACGAGCAGTACTTC; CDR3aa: CAISPGTGGNEQYF
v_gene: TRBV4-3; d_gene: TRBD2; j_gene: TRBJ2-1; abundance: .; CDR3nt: TGCGCCAGCAGCCATGGGACTAGCGGACCCGTAGGAAGCTCCTACAATGAGCAGTTCTTC; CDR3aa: CASSHGTSGPVGSSYNEQFF
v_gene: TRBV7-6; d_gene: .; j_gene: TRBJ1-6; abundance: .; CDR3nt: TGTGCCAGCAGCTTAGGGCAGGGACGTTTAGGGTCACCCCTCCACTTT; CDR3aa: CASSLGQGRLGSPLHF
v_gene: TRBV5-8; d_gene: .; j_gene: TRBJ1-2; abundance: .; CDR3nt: TGTGCCAGCAGCGGAGGACAGTATGGCTACACCTTC; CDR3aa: CASSGGQYGYTF
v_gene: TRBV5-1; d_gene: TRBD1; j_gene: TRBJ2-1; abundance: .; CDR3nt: TGCGCCAGCAGCCTAGGACAGGGGGCCTACAATGAGCAGTTCTTC; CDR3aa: CASSLGQGAYNEQFF
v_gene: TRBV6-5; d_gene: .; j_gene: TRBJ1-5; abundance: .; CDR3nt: TGTGCCAGCAGTTCCGGGGACGGACCTCATCAGCCCCAGCATTTT; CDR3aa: CASSSGDGPHQPQHF
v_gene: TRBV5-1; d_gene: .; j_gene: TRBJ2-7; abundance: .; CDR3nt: TGCGCCAGCAGCGACGCCTCCGGGTCCTCCTACGAGCAGTACTTC; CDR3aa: CASSDASGSSYEQYF
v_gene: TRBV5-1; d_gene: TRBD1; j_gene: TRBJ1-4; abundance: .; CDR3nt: TGCGCCAGCAGCCTGGGACAGGGTGATGAAAAACTGTTTTTT; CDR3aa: CASSLGQGDEKLFF
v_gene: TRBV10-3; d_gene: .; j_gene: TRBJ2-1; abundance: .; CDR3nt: TGTGCCTCCGGGGACTCCTACAATGAGCAGTTCTTC; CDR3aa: CASGDSYNEQFF
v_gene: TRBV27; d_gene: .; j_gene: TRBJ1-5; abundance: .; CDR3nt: TGTGCCAGCAGTCTGCCCAGATTAGGGTTTGGCAATCAGCCCCAGCATTTT; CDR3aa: CASSLPRLGFGNQPQHF
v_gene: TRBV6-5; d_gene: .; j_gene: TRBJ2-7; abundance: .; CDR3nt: TGTGCCAGCAGTTACTCGAACGGGGGGCCTTACGAGCAGTACTTC; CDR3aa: CASSYSNGGPYEQYF
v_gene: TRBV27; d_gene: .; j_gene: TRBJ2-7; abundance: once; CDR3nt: TGTGCCAGCAGTCGACTGCCAGGACAGACCAGCTACGAGCAGTACTTC; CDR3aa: CASSRLPGQTSYEQYF
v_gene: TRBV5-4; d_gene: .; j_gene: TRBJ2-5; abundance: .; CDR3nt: TGTGCCAGCAGCCCAAGGGGGGGCCTTGATGGGGAGACCCAGTACTTC; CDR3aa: CASSPRGGLDGETQYF
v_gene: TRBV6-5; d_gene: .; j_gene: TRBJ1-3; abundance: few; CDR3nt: TGTGCCAGCAGTTACCGTCCAGGGTTCTCTGGAAACACCATATATTTT; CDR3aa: CASSYRPGFSGNTIYF
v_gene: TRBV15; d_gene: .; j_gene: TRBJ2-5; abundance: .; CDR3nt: TGTGCCACCGCAGGGGCTGGGGGGCATGGGACCCAGTACTTC; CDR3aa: CATAGAGGHGTQYF
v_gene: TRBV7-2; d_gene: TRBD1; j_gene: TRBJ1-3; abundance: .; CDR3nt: TGTGCCAGCAGCTTAACAGGGACAGGGCGAACTGGAAACACCATATATTTT; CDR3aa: CASSLTGTGRTGNTIYF
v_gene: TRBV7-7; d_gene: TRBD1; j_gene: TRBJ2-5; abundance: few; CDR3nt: TGTGCTAGCAGCTTATCTCCCTGGACAGGGGGGGAGCAGTACTTC; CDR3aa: CASSLSPWTGGEQYF
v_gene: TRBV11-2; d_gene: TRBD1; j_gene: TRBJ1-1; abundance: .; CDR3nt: TGTGCCAGCAGCCGGGGACAGATCACTGAAGCTTTCTTT; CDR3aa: CASSRGQITEAFF
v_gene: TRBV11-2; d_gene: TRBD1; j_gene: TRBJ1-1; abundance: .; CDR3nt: TGTGCCAGCAGCTTAGACAGGGGGCGAAACACTGAAGCTTTCTTT; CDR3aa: CASSLDRGRNTEAFF
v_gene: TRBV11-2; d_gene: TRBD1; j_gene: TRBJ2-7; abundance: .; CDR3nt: TGTGCCAGCCGGCGAGGGGGCGGAGCCTACGAGCAGTACTTC; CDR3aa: CASRRGGGAYEQYF
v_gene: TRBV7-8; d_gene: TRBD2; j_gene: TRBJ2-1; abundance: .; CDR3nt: TGTGCCAGCAGCTTACCTCGGGGGGGCTCGAACAGTGAGCAGTTCTTC; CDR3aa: CASSLPRGGSNSEQFF